A single sample gave rise to the 16 T cell receptor beta chains below, sequenced in a study of spatial heterogeneity in lung cancer. Time point of the sample: blood at routine non-recurrence follow-up after resection. TCRdb re-called the 5' RACE reads through MiXCR, storing one row per CDR3 protein. The sample carries tens of thousands of distinct CDR3 sequences, 8% to 10% recorded once. Specimen: PBMCs, collected at follow-up. The source is a male donor with early-stage non-small cell lung cancer.

The sample holds many counts of this clonotype. The chain has TRBV7-2 and TRBJ2-1, with D possibly being TRBD1 (6 bases). Deletions cut 6 bases from V and 1 base from J, with 13 bases between. Germline CDR1 and CDR2: SGHTA and FQGNSA. The CDR3 is 15 residues long. The CDR3 DNA sequence: TGTGCCAGCAGGCTGACAGGAACTTCCTACAATGAGCAGTTCTTC. It specifies CASRLTGTSYNEQFF.

Comments on this clonotype: Given a much more abundant clone one base away, this may be a read error. V usage is TRBV12-3 or TRBV12-4 and J usage is TRBJ2-3; 7 bases line up with TRBD1. V lost 7 bases, J lost 0 bases, and 4 bases stayed unmatched. This CDR3 contains 14 residues. The CDR3 coding sequence is TGTGCCAGCAATTCCAGGGGGAGCACAGATACGCAGTATTTT. This codes for CASNSRGSTDTQYF.

This clonotype was detected ten times or more. The chain employs TRBV11-2 and TRBJ2-1; 15 nucleotides line up with TRBD2. The CDR3 is 15 residues long. Germline CDR1 reads SGHAT; CDR2 reads FQNNGV. The trim removed 5 bases at V and 10 bases at J, leaving 6 bases unmatched. CDR3 bases: TGTGCCAGCAGCAGGACTAGCGGGGGGGCCGGAGAGCAGTTCTTC. This codes for CASSRTSGGAGEQFF.

The CDR3 bases are TGTGCCAGCTCACCTTTGGCGGGGGCGAACCCCTATGGCTACACCTTC. It encodes CASSPLAGANPYGYTF. V is TRBV18 and J is TRBJ1-2; tentative D call: TRBD1 (6 bases). V shed 3 bases and J shed 4 bases, with 18 bases lying between them. Germline V CDR1 and CDR2: KGHSH, LQKENI. The CDR3 is 16 residues long.

Ten or more counts support this clonotype. The chain links TRBV6-6 to TRBJ1-5; D not resolved. The germline V and J ends were trimmed by 0 bases and 0 bases, with 9 bases remaining between them. The germline gives CDR1 MNHNY, CDR2 SVGAGI (reference sequence). There are 16 residues in the CDR3. The CDR3 DNA reads TGTGCCAGCAGTTACTCCCCAGATAATAGCAATCAGCCCCAGCATTTT. Amino acids: CASSYSPDNSNQPQHF.

This clonotype was counted many times. The chain combines TRBV6-2 or TRBV6-3 with TRBJ2-5; D unresolved. The CDR3 is 12 residues long. Between the trimmed V and J ends, which lost 2 bases and 5 bases, there was a span of 6 bases. Germline CDR1 reads MNHEY; CDR2 reads SVGEGT. CDR3: CASSYIGETQYF. CDR3 sequence (DNA): TGTGCCAGCAGTTACATTGGGGAGACCCAGTACTTC.

The CDR3 sequence: CASSLDSSGNTIYF. CDR3 coding DNA: TGTGCCAGCAGCTTGGACAGCTCTGGAAACACCATATATTTT. V is TRBV7-2 and J is TRBJ1-3, with D possibly being TRBD1 (6 bases). This CDR3 is built from 14 residues. Germline loops: CDR1 SGHTA, CDR2 FQGNSA. The germline V and J ends were trimmed by 3 bases and 0 bases, with 6 bases remaining between them.

The chain has TRBV19 and TRBJ1-4, with a possible D match to TRBD1 (6 bases). The CDR3 is 14 residues long. The V end lost 2 bases, the J end lost 5 bases, and 9 bases lay between the germline ends. CDR1 is LNHDA and CDR2 is SQIVND in the germline V gene (reference sequence). The CDR3 sequence is CASSISGENEKLFF. DNA of the CDR3: TGTGCCAGTAGTATATCAGGGGAGAATGAAAAACTGTTTTTT.

This clonotype was seen repeatedly, ten times or more. The chain carries TRBV6-2 or TRBV6-3 and TRBJ1-1; D uncertain. The length of the CDR3 is 15 residues. V was trimmed by 2 bases and J by 3 bases, leaving 13 bases between them. Germline-derived CDR1 and CDR2 are MNHEY and SVGEGT. The CDR3 reads CASSYNRPDYTEAFF. DNA of the CDR3: TGTGCCAGCAGTTACAATCGTCCAGACTACACTGAAGCTTTCTTT.

This clonotype showed up many times. This rearrangement joins TRBV4-2 to TRBJ2-1; a possible D gene is TRBD1 (6 bases). V lost 0 bases, J lost 5 bases, and 14 bases lay in between. CDR3 length equals 16 residues. From germline, CDR1 is LGHNA and CDR2 YNFKEQ. In nucleotides, the CDR3 is TGTGCCAGCAGCCAAGACGGGCAGGGGATAAACAATGAGCAGTTCTTC. Translated, it gives CASSQDGQGINNEQFF.

The rearrangement joins TRBV20-1 to TRBJ1-1; D might be TRBD1 (5 bases). In germline, CDR1 is DFQATT, CDR2 SNEGSKA (reference sequence). V lost 6 bases and J 2 bases, leaving 19 bases between the germline ends. The CDR3 covers 15 residues. The CDR3 nucleotides read TGCAGTGCCCCCCGGGGCCTCGCGGATAACACTGAAGCTTTCTTT. Its protein product is CSAPRGLADNTEAFF.

This clonotype was recorded at least ten times. The gene calls are TRBV20-1 and TRBJ1-6; D remains ambiguous. V was shortened by 1 base and J by 0 bases, with 7 bases between the two germline ends. Germline V gene data show CDR1 as DFQATT and CDR2 as SNEGSKA (reference sequence). The length of the CDR3 is 15 residues. The chain's CDR3 is CSARGEYSYNSPLHF. DNA for the CDR3: TGCAGTGCTAGAGGGGAATACTCCTATAATTCACCCCTCCACTTT.

This clonotype was seen a few times. CDR3 sequence: CATSRDRGYQETQYF. CDR3 coding DNA: TGTGCCACCAGCAGAGATCGGGGGTACCAAGAGACCCAGTACTTC. The chain joins TRBV15 to TRBJ2-5, with a weak D call TRBD2 (6 bases). Germline V gives CDR1 LNHNV, CDR2 YYDKDF (reference sequence). V lost 0 bases, J lost 0 bases, and 8 bases lay in between. This CDR3 is built from 15 residues.

V is TRBV5-4 and J is TRBJ2-7; weak D call: TRBD2 (7 bases). CDR1 and CDR2 (germline): SGHNT, YYREEE (reference sequence). Trimming cost V 3 bases and J 1 base, with 14 bases left between them. This CDR3 contains 15 residues. The DNA of the CDR3 is TGTGCCAGCAGCTCCGGCGGGGGCCTTTCCTACGAGCAGTACTTC. Amino acid sequence: CASSSGGGLSYEQYF.

This clonotype was seen many times. V gene TRBV4-1 combines with J gene TRBJ1-5; D remains ambiguous. Trimming left V 1 base short and J 0 bases short, with 13 bases between. This CDR3 has 17 amino acids. Per the germline V gene, CDR1 is MGHRA and CDR2 is YSYEKL. The CDR3 loop is CASSQGPLDVSNQPQHF. The CDR3 nucleotides are TGCGCCAGCAGCCAAGGCCCCTTGGACGTTAGCAATCAGCCCCAGCATTTT.

This clonotype was observed at least ten times. V is TRBV7-8 and J is TRBJ2-1; tentative D call: TRBD1 (6 bases). Germline CDR1 reads SGHVS; CDR2 reads FQNEAQ. This CDR3 is 14 amino acids long. Trimming pared 1 base from V and 8 bases from J, leaving 12 bases between. This CDR3 is CASSLVPRGDEQFF. CDR3 bases: TGTGCCAGCAGCTTAGTACCCAGGGGCGATGAGCAGTTCTTC.